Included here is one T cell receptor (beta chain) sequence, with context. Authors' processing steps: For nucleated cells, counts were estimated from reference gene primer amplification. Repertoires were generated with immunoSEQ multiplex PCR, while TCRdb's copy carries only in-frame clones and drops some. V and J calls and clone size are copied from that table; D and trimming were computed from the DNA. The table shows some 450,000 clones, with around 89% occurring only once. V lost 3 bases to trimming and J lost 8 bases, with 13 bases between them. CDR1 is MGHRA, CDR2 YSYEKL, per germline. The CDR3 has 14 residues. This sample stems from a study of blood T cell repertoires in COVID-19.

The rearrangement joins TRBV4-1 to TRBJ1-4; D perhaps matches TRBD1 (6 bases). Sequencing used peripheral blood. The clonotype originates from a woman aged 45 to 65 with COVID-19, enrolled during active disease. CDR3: CASSQGRGGEKLFF. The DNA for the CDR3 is TGCGCCAGCAGCCAGGGTAGGGGGGGGGAAAAACTGTTTTTT.